One sample yielded the 3 T cell receptor beta chains listed below, sequenced in a study of cytomegalovirus exposure and HLA in healthy donors. The PCR used 60 Vbeta and 13 Jbeta primers. The method was immunoSEQ multiplex PCR; TCRdb's version includes in-frame clones alone and lacks a portion of them. The table shows around 180,000 clones, with around 84% occurring only once. The specimen was PBMCs. The receptor source for this set is a boy between 2 and 15 years old in good health and CMV-seronegative.

The V gene is TRBV30, the J gene TRBJ1-2, with TRBD1 matching 9 bases. J gave up 7 bases and V 2 bases, and 8 bases lay outside the gene matches. The CDR3 is 14 amino acids. CDR1 GTSNPN and CDR2 SVGIG come from the germline V gene (reference sequence). CDR3 protein: CAWSPTDRGAGYTF. The CDR3 region has the DNA TGTGCCTGGAGTCCCACTGACAGGGGGGCTGGCTACACCTTC.

The chain employs TRBV10-1 and TRBJ2-3, with D unclear. V was pared by 4 bases and J by 0 bases, with 2 bases between. CDR1 is WNHNN and CDR2 is SYGVQD in the germline V gene (reference sequence). There are 12 residues in the CDR3. The CDR3 region is CASSASTDTQYF. The CDR3 DNA reads as TGCGCCAGCAGTGCTAGCACAGATACGCAGTATTTT.

The chain recombines TRBV5-1 with TRBJ1-4, with D hard to call. Germline V gives CDR1 SGHRS, CDR2 YFSETQ. The CDR3 totals 15 residues. V was pared by 0 bases and J by 3 bases, with 9 bases between. The CDR3 nucleotides are TGCGCCAGCAGCTTGGATTTAGTTCCTAATGAAAAACTGTTTTTT. It is translated as CASSLDLVPNEKLFF.